These 17 T cell receptor beta chains share one sample of origin, sequenced in a study of T-cell reconstitution after alpha-beta-depleted transplantation in children. Unique molecular identifiers tagged the TCRbeta library. From the PCR reads, TCRdb called clonotypes with MiXCR, one entry per CDR3 protein. Of 780,000 or so distinct CDR3 sequences in the sample, roughly 16% were seen once. The starting material was PBMCs, mostly from graft donor cells, obtained 360 days after TCRalphabeta/CD19-depleted stem cell transplant. Source of these receptors: a male patient between 5 and 17 years old who had a stem cell transplant for acute lymphoblastic leukemia, so the T cells may come from the graft donor.

The chain uses TRBV15 and TRBJ2-1; 11 positions agree with TRBD2. Looked up from germline, CDR1 is LNHNV and CDR2 is YYDKDF (reference sequence). With 3 bases clipped from V and 2 bases from J, the junction kept 3 bases outside the gene matches. CDR3 length equals 16 residues. The CDR3: CATSRGTSGTYNEQFF. The DNA for the CDR3 is TGTGCCACCAGCAGGGGGACTAGCGGTACCTACAATGAGCAGTTCTTC.

The chain has TRBV5-1 and TRBJ2-3; the D gene could be TRBD1 or TRBD2 (5 bases each). In germline, CDR1 is SGHRS, CDR2 YFSETQ. This CDR3 is built from 13 residues. The V end lost 6 bases, the J end lost 6 bases, and 14 bases lay between the germline ends. CDR3 protein: CASNEGTSDTQYF. The CDR3 nucleotides read TGCGCCAGCAACGAAGGGACCAGCGATACGCAGTATTTT.

The CDR3 region has the DNA TGCAGCGTGAAGGGAATGCACGCGAACACCGGGGAGCTGTTTTTT. Protein product: CSVKGMHANTGELFF. The chain links TRBV29-1 to TRBJ2-2; D is unclear. The CDR3 totals 15 residues. Trimming shortened V by 6 bases and J by 0 bases, and 14 bases separated the two germline ends. CDR1 and CDR2 (germline): SQVTM, ANQGSEA.

This clonotype has only a few counts. This chain joins TRBV29-1 and TRBJ2-3, with TRBD2 matching 12 bases. This CDR3 has 15 residues. With V trimmed by 5 bases and J by 4 bases, 7 bases remained unmatched. CDR1 and CDR2 (germline): SQVTM, ANQGSEA. The CDR3 DNA reads TGCAGCGTTCAAAGACTAGCGGGAGATCCAGATACGCAGTATTTT. Protein sequence: CSVQRLAGDPDTQYF.

The chain joins TRBV11-2 to TRBJ2-4; TRBD2 is a possible D gene (6 bases). Germline assignment: CDR1 SGHAT and CDR2 FQNNGV. This CDR3 region has 16 residues. The V end lost 5 bases, the J end lost 0 bases, and 14 bases lay between the germline ends. The CDR3, as DNA: TGTGCCAGCAGCCTCGCCGCGGGGCTAGCCAAAAACATTCAGTACTTC. It encodes CASSLAAGLAKNIQYF.

This clonotype was counted between two and nine times. The chain combines TRBV24-1 with TRBJ2-5; 12 nucleotides align to TRBD1. Trimming at V came to 5 bases and at J to 5 bases, leaving 8 bases not matched to a gene. The CDR3 is 16 amino acids. From germline, CDR1 is KGHDR and CDR2 SFDVKD. The CDR3, as DNA: TGTGCCACCAGTGCCATCGGGACAGGGGGCAAGGAGACCCAGTACTTC. Residues: CATSAIGTGGKETQYF.

The genes are TRBV7-3 and TRBJ2-3; 10 positions match TRBD2. CDR1 SGHTA and CDR2 FQGTGA come from the germline V gene. The CDR3 runs to 15 residues. V dropped 6 bases and J dropped 3; count of bases not matched to a gene: 6. This CDR3 is CASRSLAGGTDTQYF. The CDR3 bases are TGTGCCAGCAGGTCCTTAGCGGGAGGTACAGATACGCAGTATTTT. Variable domain in full (rest from reference TRBV7-3 and TRBJ2-3): GAGVSQTPSNKVTEKGKYVELRCDPISGHTALYWYRQSLGQGPEFLIYFQGTGAADDSGLPNDRFFAVRPEGSVSTLKIQRTERGDSAVYLCASRSLAGGTDTQYFGPGTRLTVL.

This sequence joins TRBV5-4 and TRBJ2-1; D ambiguous. The CDR3 contains 14 residues. V gave up 6 bases and J gave up 7 bases, with 17 bases separating them. Germline V gene sequence: CDR1 SGHNT, CDR2 YYREEE (reference sequence). CDR3 region: CASTLRSVGNEQFF. CDR3 coding DNA: TGTGCCAGCACCTTAAGGAGCGTCGGTAATGAGCAGTTCTTC.

This clonotype has a count of ten or more. V usage is TRBV15 and J usage is TRBJ2-1; D uncertain. CDR3 size: 13 residues. Trimming removed 5 bases at V and 4 bases at J, with 9 bases between. Germline V gene lookup returns CDR1 LNHNV and CDR2 YYDKDF (reference sequence). CDR3 DNA: TGTGCCACCAGCCTTGTGATTTACAATGAGCAGTTCTTC. Its translation: CATSLVIYNEQFF.

The genes are TRBV3-1 and TRBJ2-3; D could derive from TRBD1 or TRBD2 (6 bases each). Germline V CDR1 and CDR2: LGHDT, YNNKEL (reference sequence). V was trimmed by 1 base and J by 2 bases, leaving 16 bases between them. The CDR3 covers 17 residues. DNA of the CDR3: TGTGCCAGCAGCCAAGCGGGGGCAGGTTGGGACACAGATACGCAGTATTTT. It translates to CASSQAGAGWDTDTQYF.

This clonotype was counted a few times. The chain uses TRBV6-4 and TRBJ2-2, with D possibly being TRBD2 (6 bases). V lost 7 bases to trimming and J lost 6 bases, with 18 bases between them. The length of the CDR3 is 15 residues. Germline V gives CDR1 MRHNA, CDR2 SNTAGT. CDR3 coding DNA: TGTGCCAGCATGAAGCGGGCTCTGGGCCCCGGGGAGCTGTTTTTT. Translating it yields CASMKRALGPGELFF.

Note on this clonotype: A read error may be the cause here, since a much bigger clone is one base away. This likely comes from a read error, as the CDR3 has no conserved phenylalanine or tryptophan at its end. The chain employs TRBV13 and TRBJ2-7; TRBD2 matches 11 bases. After removal of 5 bases from V and 3 bases from J, the junction contained 12 bases not matched to a gene. Per germline, CDR1 PRHDT and CDR2 FYEKMQ (reference sequence). CDR3 size: 17 residues. The CDR3 region is CASSPPLLAGVYYEQYY. The CDR3 nucleotides are TGTGCCAGCAGCCCACCATTACTAGCGGGAGTGTACTACGAGCAGTACTAC.

Ten or more counts support this clonotype. The gene calls are TRBV7-9 and TRBJ2-3; D gene uncertain. Germline V lookup: CDR1 SEHNR, CDR2 FQNEAQ (reference sequence). The CDR3 has 15 amino acids. Between the trimmed V and J ends, which lost 2 bases and 1 base, there was a span of 10 bases. The CDR3 DNA follows: TGTGCCAGCAGCTTATTTCGTGCGGGCACAGATACGCAGTATTTT. Its translation: CASSLFRAGTDTQYF.

A few counts support this clonotype. This chain uses TRBV4-1 with TRBJ2-1; maybe TRBD2 (6 bases). The V gene's germline CDR1 is MGHRA and CDR2 YSYEKL. Trimming took off 1 base at V and 7 bases at J, with 14 bases between the two ends. CDR3 length: 15 amino acids. The CDR3 loop reads CASSQVAGKWNEQFF. CDR3 nucleotides: TGCGCCAGCAGCCAAGTGGCGGGGAAGTGGAATGAGCAGTTCTTC.

This rearrangement joins TRBV14 to TRBJ2-7; a possible D gene is TRBD1 (6 bases). Germline CDR1 and CDR2: SGHDN and FVKESK. The V and J ends lost 1 base and 0 bases respectively, with 22 bases between them. This CDR3 comprises 19 residues. The CDR3 spells CASSQVRFRGQRSSYEQYF. Here the CDR3 DNA reads TGTGCCAGCAGCCAAGTCAGGTTTCGAGGACAGAGGAGCTCCTACGAGCAGTACTTC.

This clonotype was picked up a small number of times. The rearrangement links TRBV6-1 to TRBJ2-1; the D gene is possibly TRBD2 (6 bases). Trimming removed 7 bases from V and 4 bases from J, with 17 bases in between. The CDR3 loop spans 15 amino acids. Germline loops: CDR1 MNHNS, CDR2 SASEGT. CDR3 coding DNA: TGTGCCAGCACACCCTTGGGAGGAGGGTACAATGAGCAGTTCTTC. Its translation is CASTPLGGGYNEQFF.

At least ten counts were recorded for this clonotype. The chain employs TRBV10-1 and TRBJ2-7; 8 positions agree with TRBD1. Germline-derived CDR1 and CDR2 are WNHNN and SYGVQD (reference sequence). V shed 4 bases and J 7 bases; nucleotides not matched to a gene: 6. The CDR3 sequence is 13 residues long. CDR3 protein: CASSGQGAREQYF. In DNA, the CDR3 is TGCGCCAGCAGTGGGCAGGGGGCGAGAGAGCAGTACTTC.